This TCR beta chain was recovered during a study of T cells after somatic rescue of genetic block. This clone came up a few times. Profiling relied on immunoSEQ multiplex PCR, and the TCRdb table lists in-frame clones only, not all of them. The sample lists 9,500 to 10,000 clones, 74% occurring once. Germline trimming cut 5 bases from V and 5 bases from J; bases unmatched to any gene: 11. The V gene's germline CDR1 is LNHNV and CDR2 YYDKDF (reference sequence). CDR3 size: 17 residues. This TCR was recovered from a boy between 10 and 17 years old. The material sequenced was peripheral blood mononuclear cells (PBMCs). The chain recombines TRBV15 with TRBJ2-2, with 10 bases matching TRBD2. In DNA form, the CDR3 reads TGTGCCACCAGCCCCCGAAGGACAGCGGGAGGGACCGGGGAGCTGTTTTTT. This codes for CATSPRRTAGGTGELFF.